The clone carrying this T cell receptor (beta chain) was picked up a small number of times. Its antigen is undetermined. There are 13 residues in the CDR3. Germline assignment: CDR1 SGHKS and CDR2 YYEKEE (reference sequence). V lost 2 bases, J lost 10 bases, and 6 bases stayed unmatched. The data originate from a study of T cell responses to AZD1222 COVID-19 vaccine. Study conclusions and caveats: Variant regions that are unmutated are reportedly the target of nearly half of spike-specific TCRs. Spike-specific TCR breadth rose after two AZD1222 doses, and depth rose as well. The study sampled repertoires only after the peak T cell response.

Profiling relied on immunoSEQ multiplex PCR, and the TCRdb table lists in-frame clones only, not all of them. In the table there are around 99,000 clones, 87% of which are singletons. Sample: peripheral blood, taken on day 0 of AZD1222 vaccination. The TCR sequence derives from an adult in good health. The V call is TRBV5-5, the J call TRBJ2-1, with TRBD1 matching 7 bases. The DNA for the CDR3 is TGTGCCAGCAGCTTCGATACAGGGGTAGAGCAGTTCTTC. It translates to CASSFDTGVEQFF.